Below are 24 T cell receptor beta chains sequenced from a single sample in a study of blood T cell repertoires in COVID-19. The assay was immunoSEQ multiplex PCR, and TCRdb's table has in-frame clones only and misses some. The repertoire holds roughly 360,000 clones, with under 85% as singletons. The sequenced sample consisted of PBMCs or T cells enriched from blood (not recorded which). Receptor source: a woman between 50 and 59 years old who had recovered from COVID-19.

This clone is a singleton in its sample. This chain joins TRBV2 and TRBJ2-5, with TRBD2 as a possible D gene (5 bases). This CDR3 contains 16 residues. The germline CDR1 and CDR2 sequences are SNHLY and FYNNEI. V lost 4 bases and J 2 bases, leaving 17 bases between the germline ends. CDR3 residues: CASSGPPGVRQETQYF. CDR3 sequence (DNA): TGTGCCAGCAGTGGGCCCCCCGGGGTCCGACAAGAGACCCAGTACTTC.

The V and J genes are TRBV3-1 (or the pseudogene TRBV3-2) and TRBJ1-1; TRBD1 aligns across 9 bases. J gave up 2 bases and V 4 bases, and 8 bases lay outside the gene matches. The germline V gene has CDR1 LGHDT and CDR2 YNNKEL (reference sequence). The CDR3 spans 16 residues. DNA of the CDR3: TGTGCCAGCAGCCTTACCGGGACAGGGTTAAACACTGAAGCTTTCTTT. Translated: CASSLTGTGLNTEAFF.

V usage is TRBV27 and J usage is TRBJ1-1; D is undetermined. The CDR3 has 16 amino acids. CDR1 and CDR2 (germline): MNHEY, SMNVEV (reference sequence). V lost 7 bases and J lost 1, with 19 bases in between. The CDR3 is CASTTSGRPENTEAFF. The CDR3 DNA sequence: TGTGCCAGCACGACCTCCGGGAGGCCGGAGAACACTGAAGCTTTCTTT.

The chain combines TRBV9 with TRBJ2-1; 8 nucleotides line up with TRBD1. V was pared by 1 base and J by 5 bases, with 11 bases of the junction left unmatched. The CDR3 totals 17 residues. Germline CDR1 SGDLS, CDR2 YYNGEE. CDR3 in amino acids: CASSVTPLGTGNNEQFF. The CDR3 DNA reads as TGTGCCAGCAGCGTAACTCCCCTGGGGACAGGAAACAATGAGCAGTTCTTC. Full variable domain (outside the CDR3, taken from reference TRBV9 and TRBJ2-1): DSGVTQTPKHLITATGQRVTLRCSPRSGDLSVYWYQQSLDQGLQFLIQYYNGEERAKGNILERFSAQQFPDLHSELNLSSLELGDSALYFCASSVTPLGTGNNEQFFGPGTRLTVL.

This clone has more than one count but fewer than ten. The chain joins TRBV19 to TRBJ1-3, with D uncertain. CDR3 length: 17 residues. Germline V lookup: CDR1 LNHDA, CDR2 SQIVND (reference sequence). V was shortened by 3 bases and J by 4 bases, with 19 bases between the two germline ends. This chain's CDR3 is CASSMLGGGSTGNTIYF. CDR3 bases: TGTGCCAGTAGTATGTTGGGTGGCGGCTCGACCGGAAACACCATATATTTT.

This clone was recorded many times. V usage is TRBV6-1 and J usage is TRBJ1-5; 7 bases line up with TRBD1. V was clipped by 3 bases and J by 4 bases; unmatched bases: 6. From germline, CDR1 is MNHNS and CDR2 SASEGT. There are 15 residues in the CDR3. The CDR3 protein is CASSESGQQNQPQHF. The CDR3, as DNA: TGTGCCAGCAGTGAGTCGGGACAGCAAAATCAGCCCCAGCATTTT.

This chain joins TRBV27 and TRBJ1-2; D perhaps matches TRBD1 (6 bases). Germline lookup yields CDR1 MNHEY and CDR2 SMNVEV (reference sequence). The CDR3 is made up of 13 amino acids. The V gene lost 10 bases and the J gene lost 6 bases, with 18 bases spanning the gap. CDR3 amino acids: CATRIQGLDGYTF. The CDR3 DNA follows: TGTGCCACCAGAATACAGGGTTTGGATGGCTACACCTTC.

This sequence joins TRBV6-4 and TRBJ2-1; 7 bases fit TRBD2. V lost 6 bases, J lost 7 bases, and 6 bases stayed unmatched. Looked up from germline, CDR1 is MRHNA and CDR2 is SNTAGT. CDR3 size: 13 residues. The DNA of the CDR3 is TGTGCCAGCAGGGGAGGGAAGGATAATGAGCAGTTCTTC. Translated: CASRGGKDNEQFF.

The V gene is TRBV11-2, the J gene TRBJ1-2; a possible D gene is TRBD1 (6 bases). CDR3 length equals 18 residues. Germline V gives CDR1 SGHAT, CDR2 FQNNGV. Trimming shortened V by 5 bases and J by 0 bases, and 22 bases separated the two germline ends. In DNA form, the CDR3 reads TGTGCCAGCAGCCAAACTCACCGCGGGGGGGCGGCTAACTATGGCTACACCTTC. Protein: CASSQTHRGGAANYGYTF.

V usage is TRBV6-5 and J usage is TRBJ1-2; TRBD1 matches 9 bases. This CDR3 comprises 15 residues. The trim removed 5 bases at V and 3 bases at J, leaving 7 bases unmatched. CDR1 and CDR2 (germline): MNHEY, SVGAGI. DNA for the CDR3: TGTGCCAGCAGTCCGACAGGGGGGCGATACTATGGCTACACCTTC. This codes for CASSPTGGRYYGYTF.

The table lists this clone with a few counts. The chain employs TRBV7-2 and TRBJ1-3; possible D gene TRBD1, 5 bases. Germline V gives CDR1 SGHTA, CDR2 FQGNSA. Trimming took 1 base from V and 0 from J, leaving 7 bases between them. The CDR3 contains 15 residues. CDR3 residues: CASSLGRGSGNTIYF. CDR3 nucleotide sequence: TGTGCCAGCAGCTTAGGGAGGGGCTCTGGAAACACCATATATTTT.

The gene calls are TRBV6-2 or TRBV6-3 and TRBJ2-2; D gene ambiguous. The germline V gene has CDR1 MNHEY and CDR2 SVGEGT. The CDR3 contains 15 residues. V lost 4 bases and J lost 0, with 9 bases in between. The DNA of the CDR3 is TGTGCCAGCAGTTCGGCAGGCTCGAACACCGGGGAGCTGTTTTTT. Amino acids: CASSSAGSNTGELFF.

The V and J genes are TRBV5-6 and TRBJ1-1; the D is unclear. V lost 0 bases, J lost 1 base, and 7 bases lay in between. Per the germline V gene, CDR1 is SGHDT and CDR2 is YYEEEE. The length of the CDR3 is 14 residues. In nucleotides, the CDR3 is TGTGCCAGCAGCTTGGCCTCCCCGAACACTGAAGCTTTCTTT. It is translated as CASSLASPNTEAFF.

The genes are TRBV11-1 and TRBJ2-7; D gene uncertain. The CDR3 is made up of 15 amino acids. Germline values: CDR1 SGHAT, CDR2 FQDESV (reference sequence). The V end lost 2 bases, the J end lost 4 bases, and 15 bases lay between the germline ends. CDR3 residues: CASSLLGSREYEQYF. For the CDR3, the DNA is TGTGCCAGCAGCTTATTGGGTAGCCGCGAGTACGAGCAGTACTTC.

The V call is TRBV21-1, the J call TRBJ2-7; the table names TRBD1, a call not compared with the DNA. TRBV21-1 is given as a pseudogene. The CDR3 consists of 17 residues. The CDR3 loop is CASSNRTGTGVTYEQYF. The CDR3, as DNA: TGTGCCAGCAGCAACCGGACCGGGACAGGGGTCACCTACGAGCAGTACTTC.

The CDR3 reads CASSPGTDNQPQHF. For the CDR3, the DNA is TGTGCCAGCAGTCCCGGGACAGACAATCAGCCCCAGCATTTT. The chain recombines TRBV2 with TRBJ1-5; 7 nucleotides agree with TRBD1. The trim removed 5 bases at V and 3 bases at J, leaving 4 bases unmatched. The CDR3 is 14 residues long. Germline CDR1 reads SNHLY; CDR2 reads FYNNEI.

This chain joins TRBV11-2 and TRBJ2-7; tentative D call: TRBD2 (6 bases). The germline V and J ends were trimmed by 5 bases and 5 bases, with 22 bases remaining between them. CDR1 and CDR2 from the germline V gene are SGHAT and FQNNGV. The CDR3 contains 16 residues. CDR3 coding DNA: TGTGCCAGCAGCCCATCCCCCGGGAGCCGCGGTCACGAGCAGTACTTC. Protein product: CASSPSPGSRGHEQYF.

This chain joins TRBV6-1 and TRBJ2-7; D unclear. The CDR3 is 15 amino acids. Trimming removed 1 base from V and 6 bases from J, with 16 bases in between. Germline CDR1 and CDR2: MNHNS and SASEGT. Here the CDR3 DNA reads TGTGCCAGCAGTGAAGAGAACTACCGGCCCCTCGAGCAGTACTTC. As protein: CASSEENYRPLEQYF.

The chain joins TRBV4-2 to TRBJ1-4; 8 nucleotides align to TRBD1. Trimming removed 0 bases from V and 5 bases from J; junction bases left unmatched: 11. The CDR3 consists of 18 residues. From germline, CDR1 is LGHNA and CDR2 YNFKEQ. CDR3 coding DNA: TGTGCCAGCAGCCAAGATCTCCCTCGACAGGGGTTAAATGAAAAACTGTTTTTT. Residues: CASSQDLPRQGLNEKLFF.

The chain uses TRBV19 and TRBJ1-4; D gene uncertain. Germline lookup yields CDR1 LNHDA and CDR2 SQIVND (reference sequence). The V and J ends lost 9 bases and 5 bases respectively, with 19 bases between them. The CDR3 length is 15 residues. The CDR3 spells CASHSGPTENEKLFF. In DNA, the CDR3 is TGTGCCAGCCACTCTGGGCCCACGGAAAATGAAAAACTGTTTTTT.

This rearrangement joins TRBV7-8 to TRBJ2-7; 9 nucleotides align to TRBD1. This CDR3 spans 13 amino acids. J lost 6 bases, V lost 5 bases, and 5 bases had no gene match. Germline CDR1 SGHVS, CDR2 FQNEAQ. The CDR3 protein is CASSPGTGFEQYF. Here the CDR3 DNA reads TGTGCCAGCAGCCCCGGGACAGGGTTCGAGCAGTACTTC.

The chain links TRBV6-5 to TRBJ2-7, with D possibly matching TRBD1 (6 bases). This CDR3 contains 12 residues. Trimming removed 5 bases from V and 6 bases from J, with 11 bases in between. The germline V gene encodes CDR1 MNHEY and CDR2 SVGAGI. Here the CDR3 DNA reads TGTGCCAGCAGTATCCAAGGGGGCGAGCAGTACTTC. Amino acids: CASSIQGGEQYF.

The chain couples TRBV14 to TRBJ1-1, with a possible D match to TRBD1 (6 bases). V shed 1 base and J shed 0 bases, with 15 bases lying between them. Germline CDR1 SGHDN, CDR2 FVKESK. The CDR3 loop spans 17 amino acids. In DNA form, the CDR3 reads TGTGCCAGCAGCCAAGGATGGACAGCGTTAATGAACACTGAAGCTTTCTTT. Translating gives CASSQGWTALMNTEAFF.

The CDR3 loop is CASSYAGYEVESNQPQHF. The CDR3 nucleotides are TGTGCCAGCAGTTATGCTGGGTACGAGGTAGAAAGCAATCAGCCCCAGCATTTT. The rearrangement uses TRBV6-2 or TRBV6-3 and TRBJ1-5; no definite D call. The V and J ends lost 3 bases and 1 base respectively, with 19 bases between them. The CDR3 runs to 18 residues. Germline V lookup: CDR1 MNHEY, CDR2 SVGEGT.